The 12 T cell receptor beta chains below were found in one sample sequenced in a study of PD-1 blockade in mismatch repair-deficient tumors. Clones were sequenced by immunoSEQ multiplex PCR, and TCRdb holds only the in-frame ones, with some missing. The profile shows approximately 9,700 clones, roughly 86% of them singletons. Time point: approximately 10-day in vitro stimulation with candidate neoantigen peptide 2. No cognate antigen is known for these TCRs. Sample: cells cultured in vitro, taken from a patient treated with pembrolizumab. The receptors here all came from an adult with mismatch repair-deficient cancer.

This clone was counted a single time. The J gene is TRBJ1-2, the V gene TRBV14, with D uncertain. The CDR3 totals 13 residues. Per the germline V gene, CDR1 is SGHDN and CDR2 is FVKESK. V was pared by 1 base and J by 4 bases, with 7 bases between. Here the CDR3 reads CASSQGQSYGYTF. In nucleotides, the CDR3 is TGTGCCAGCAGCCAAGGGCAGTCCTATGGCTACACCTTC. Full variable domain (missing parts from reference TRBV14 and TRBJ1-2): EAGVTQFPSHSVIEKGQTVTLRCDPISGHDNLYWYRRVMGKEIKFLLHFVKESKQDESGMPNNRFLAERTGGTYSTLKVQPAELEDSGVYFCASSQGQSYGYTFGSGTRLTVV.

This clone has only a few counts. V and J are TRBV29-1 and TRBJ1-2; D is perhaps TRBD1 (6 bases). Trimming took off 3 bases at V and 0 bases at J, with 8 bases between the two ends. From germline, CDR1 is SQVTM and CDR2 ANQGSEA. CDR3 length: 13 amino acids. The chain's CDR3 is CSVETGSNYGYTF. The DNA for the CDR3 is TGCAGCGTTGAGACAGGCTCTAACTATGGCTACACCTTC. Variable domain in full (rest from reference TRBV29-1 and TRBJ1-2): SAVISQKPSRDICQRGTSLTIQCQVDSQVTMMFWYRQQPGQSLTLIATANQGSEATYESGFVIDKFPISRPNLTFSTLTVSNMSPEDSSIYLCSVETGSNYGYTFGSGTRLTVV.

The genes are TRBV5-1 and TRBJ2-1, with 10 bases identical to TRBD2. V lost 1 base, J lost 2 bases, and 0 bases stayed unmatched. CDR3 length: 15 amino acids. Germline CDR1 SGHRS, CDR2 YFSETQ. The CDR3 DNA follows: TGCGCCAGCAGCTTGAGCGGGGGGGCCTACAATGAGCAGTTCTTC. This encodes CASSLSGGAYNEQFF.

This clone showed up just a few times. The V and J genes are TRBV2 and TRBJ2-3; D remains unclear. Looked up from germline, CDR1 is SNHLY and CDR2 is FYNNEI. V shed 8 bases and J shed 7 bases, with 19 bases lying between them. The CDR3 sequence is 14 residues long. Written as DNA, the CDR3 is TGTGCCAGCGTGTTGTCCCCCGTGGGGAATACGCAGTATTTT. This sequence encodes CASVLSPVGNTQYF.

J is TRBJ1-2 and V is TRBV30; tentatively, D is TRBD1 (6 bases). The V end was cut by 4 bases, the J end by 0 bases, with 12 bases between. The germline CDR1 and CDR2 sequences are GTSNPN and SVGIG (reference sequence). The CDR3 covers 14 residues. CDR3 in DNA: TGTGCCTGGAATGTAGGGGGGTCTAACTATGGCTACACCTTC. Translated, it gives CAWNVGGSNYGYTF.

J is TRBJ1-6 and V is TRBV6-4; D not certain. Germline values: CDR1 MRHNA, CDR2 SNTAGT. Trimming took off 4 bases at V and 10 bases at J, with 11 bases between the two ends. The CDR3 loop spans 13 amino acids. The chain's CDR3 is CASSVGVQSPLHF. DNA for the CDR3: TGTGCCAGCAGTGTTGGGGTCCAATCACCCCTCCACTTT.

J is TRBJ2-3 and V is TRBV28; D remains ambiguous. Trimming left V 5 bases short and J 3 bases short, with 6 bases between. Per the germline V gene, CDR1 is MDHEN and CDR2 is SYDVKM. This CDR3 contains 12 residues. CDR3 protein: CASSDGTDTQYF. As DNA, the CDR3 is TGTGCCAGCAGTGACGGGACAGATACGCAGTATTTT.

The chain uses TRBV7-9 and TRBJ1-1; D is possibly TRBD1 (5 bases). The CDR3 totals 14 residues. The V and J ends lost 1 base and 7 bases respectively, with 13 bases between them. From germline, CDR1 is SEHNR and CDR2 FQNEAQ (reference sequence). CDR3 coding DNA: TGTGCCAGCAGCTTAGTTGAAGGGGTCGGTGAAGCTTTCTTT. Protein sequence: CASSLVEGVGEAFF.

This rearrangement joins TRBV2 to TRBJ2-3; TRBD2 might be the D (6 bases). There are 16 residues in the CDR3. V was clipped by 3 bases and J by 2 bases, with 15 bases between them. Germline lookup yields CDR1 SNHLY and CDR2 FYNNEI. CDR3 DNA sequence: TGTGCCAGCAGTGATGGCCTACTAGCTATCACAGATACGCAGTATTTT. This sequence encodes CASSDGLLAITDTQYF.

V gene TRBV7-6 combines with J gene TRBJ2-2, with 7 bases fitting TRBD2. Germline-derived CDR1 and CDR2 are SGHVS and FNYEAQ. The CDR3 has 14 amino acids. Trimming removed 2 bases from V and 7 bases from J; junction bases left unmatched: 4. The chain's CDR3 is CASSLSGGHGELFF. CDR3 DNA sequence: TGTGCCAGCAGCTTATCGGGAGGTCACGGGGAGCTGTTTTTT.

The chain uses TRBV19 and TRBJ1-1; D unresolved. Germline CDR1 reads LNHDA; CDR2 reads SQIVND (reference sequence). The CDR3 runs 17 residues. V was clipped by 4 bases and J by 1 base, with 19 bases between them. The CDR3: CASSRTLPGRRNTEAFF. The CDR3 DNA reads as TGTGCCAGTAGTAGAACCCTCCCGGGGAGACGGAACACTGAAGCTTTCTTT.

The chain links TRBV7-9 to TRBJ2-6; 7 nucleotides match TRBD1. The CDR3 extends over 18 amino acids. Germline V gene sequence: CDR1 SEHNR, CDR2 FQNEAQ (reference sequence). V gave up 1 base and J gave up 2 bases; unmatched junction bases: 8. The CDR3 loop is CASSLVQGVKAGANVLTF. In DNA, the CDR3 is TGTGCCAGCAGCTTAGTCCAGGGGGTCAAAGCTGGGGCCAACGTCCTGACTTTC.